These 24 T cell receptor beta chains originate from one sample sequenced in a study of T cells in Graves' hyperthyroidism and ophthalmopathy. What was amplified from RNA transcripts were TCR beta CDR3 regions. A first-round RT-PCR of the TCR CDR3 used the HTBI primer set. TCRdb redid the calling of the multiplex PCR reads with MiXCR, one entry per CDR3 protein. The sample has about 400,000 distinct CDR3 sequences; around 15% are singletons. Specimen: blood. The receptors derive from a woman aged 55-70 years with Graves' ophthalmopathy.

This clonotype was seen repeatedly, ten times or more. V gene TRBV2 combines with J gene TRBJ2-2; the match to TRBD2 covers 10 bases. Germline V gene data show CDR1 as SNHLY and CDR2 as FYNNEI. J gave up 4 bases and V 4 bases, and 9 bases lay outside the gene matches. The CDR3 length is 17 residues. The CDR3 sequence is CASSARRTSGPTGELFF. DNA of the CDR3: TGTGCCAGCAGTGCAAGAAGGACTAGCGGACCCACCGGGGAGCTGTTTTTT.

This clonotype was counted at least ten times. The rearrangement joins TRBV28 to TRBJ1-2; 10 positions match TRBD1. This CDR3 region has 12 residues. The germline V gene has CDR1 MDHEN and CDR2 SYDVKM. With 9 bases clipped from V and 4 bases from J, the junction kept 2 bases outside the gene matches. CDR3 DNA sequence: TGTGCCAGTGGGGACAGGGGCTATGGCTACACCTTC. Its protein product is CASGDRGYGYTF.

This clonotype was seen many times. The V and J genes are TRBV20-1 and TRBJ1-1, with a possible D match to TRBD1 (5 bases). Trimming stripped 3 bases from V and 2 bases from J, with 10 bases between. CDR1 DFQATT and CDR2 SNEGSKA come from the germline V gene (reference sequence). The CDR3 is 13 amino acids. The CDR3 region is CSASPDTNTEAFF. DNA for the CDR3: TGCAGTGCTAGCCCGGACACAAACACTGAAGCTTTCTTT.

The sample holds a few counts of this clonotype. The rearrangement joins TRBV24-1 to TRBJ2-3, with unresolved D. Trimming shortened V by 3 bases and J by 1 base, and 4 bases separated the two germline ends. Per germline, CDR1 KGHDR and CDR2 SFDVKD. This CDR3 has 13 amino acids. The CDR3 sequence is CATSDGGTDTQYF. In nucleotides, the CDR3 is TGTGCCACCAGTGATGGTGGCACAGATACGCAGTATTTT.

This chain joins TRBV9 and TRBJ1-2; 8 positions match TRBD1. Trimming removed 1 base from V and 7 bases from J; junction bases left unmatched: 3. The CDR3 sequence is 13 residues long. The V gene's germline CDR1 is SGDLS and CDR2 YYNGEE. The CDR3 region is CASSVTGTGGYTF. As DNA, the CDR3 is TGTGCCAGCAGCGTAACCGGGACAGGTGGCTACACCTTC.

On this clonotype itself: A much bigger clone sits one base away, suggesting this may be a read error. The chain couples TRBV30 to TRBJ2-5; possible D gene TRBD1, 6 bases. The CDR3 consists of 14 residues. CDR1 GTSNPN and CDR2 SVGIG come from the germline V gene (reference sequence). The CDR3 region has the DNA TGTGTCTGGAAAACCTCAGACAGGCGCCCAACCCAGTACTTC. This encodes CVWKTSDRRPTQYF. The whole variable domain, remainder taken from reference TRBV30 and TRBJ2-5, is SQTIHQWPATLVQPVGSPLSLECTVEGTSNPNLYWYRQAAGRGLQLLFYSVGIGQISSEVPQNLSASRPQDRQFILSSKKLLLSDSGFYLCVWKTSDRRPTQYFGPGTRLLVL.

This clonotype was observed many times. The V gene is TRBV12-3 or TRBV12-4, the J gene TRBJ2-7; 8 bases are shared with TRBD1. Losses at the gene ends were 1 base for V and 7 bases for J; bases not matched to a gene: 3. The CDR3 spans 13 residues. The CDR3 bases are TGTGCCAGCAGTTTAGGGACAGGGCGAGAGCAGTACTTC. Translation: CASSLGTGREQYF.

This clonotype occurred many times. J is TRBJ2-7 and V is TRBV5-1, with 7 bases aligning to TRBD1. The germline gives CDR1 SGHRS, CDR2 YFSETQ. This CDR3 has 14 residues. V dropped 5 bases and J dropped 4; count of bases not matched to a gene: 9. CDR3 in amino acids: CASRPRTGSYEQYF. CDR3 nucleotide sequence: TGCGCCAGCAGACCGAGGACAGGAAGTTACGAGCAGTACTTC.

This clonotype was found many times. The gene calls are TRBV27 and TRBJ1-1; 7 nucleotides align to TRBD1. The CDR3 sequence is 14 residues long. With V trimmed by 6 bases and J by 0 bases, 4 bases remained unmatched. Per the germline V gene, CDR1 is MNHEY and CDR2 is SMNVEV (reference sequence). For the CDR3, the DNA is TGTGCCAGCAGGCAGACAGGGTTGAACACTGAAGCTTTCTTT. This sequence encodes CASRQTGLNTEAFF.

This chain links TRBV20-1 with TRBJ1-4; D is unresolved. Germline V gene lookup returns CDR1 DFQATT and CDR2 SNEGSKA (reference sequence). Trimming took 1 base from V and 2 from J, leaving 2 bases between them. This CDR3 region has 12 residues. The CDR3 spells CSARGTNEKLFF. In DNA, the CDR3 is TGCAGTGCTAGAGGCACTAATGAAAAACTGTTTTTT.

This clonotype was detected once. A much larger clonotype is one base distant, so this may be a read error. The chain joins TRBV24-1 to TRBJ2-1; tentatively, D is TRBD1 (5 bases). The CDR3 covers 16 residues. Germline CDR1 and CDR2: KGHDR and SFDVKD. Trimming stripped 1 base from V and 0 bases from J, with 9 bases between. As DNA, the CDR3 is TGTGCCACCAGTGATTTTACAAGGGGCTCCTACAATGAGCAGTTCTTC. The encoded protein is CATSDFTRGSYNEQFF.

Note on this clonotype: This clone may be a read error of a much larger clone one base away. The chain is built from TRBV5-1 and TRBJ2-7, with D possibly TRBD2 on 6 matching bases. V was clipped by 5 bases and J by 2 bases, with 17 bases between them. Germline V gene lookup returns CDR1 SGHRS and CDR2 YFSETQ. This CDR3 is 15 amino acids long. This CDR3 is CASRPRDGYPYEQYF. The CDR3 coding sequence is TGCGCCAGCAGACCGCGGGACGGATACCCCTACGAGCAGTACTTC.

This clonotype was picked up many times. CDR3 amino acids: CSASRGSGTGETQYF. The CDR3 DNA reads as TGCAGTGCTAGTCGTGGTAGCGGGACAGGGGAGACCCAGTACTTC. The chain employs TRBV20-1 and TRBJ2-5, with D tentatively TRBD1 (9 bases). The CDR3 sequence is 15 residues long. Deletions cut 3 bases from V and 5 bases from J, with 19 bases between. Per germline, CDR1 DFQATT and CDR2 SNEGSKA (reference sequence).

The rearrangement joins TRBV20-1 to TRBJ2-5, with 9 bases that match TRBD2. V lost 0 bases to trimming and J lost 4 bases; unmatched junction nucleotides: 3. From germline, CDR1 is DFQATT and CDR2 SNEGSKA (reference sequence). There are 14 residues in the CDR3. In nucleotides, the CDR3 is TGCAGTGCTAGAGATAATAGCGGGAGAGAGACCCAGTACTTC. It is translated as CSARDNSGRETQYF.

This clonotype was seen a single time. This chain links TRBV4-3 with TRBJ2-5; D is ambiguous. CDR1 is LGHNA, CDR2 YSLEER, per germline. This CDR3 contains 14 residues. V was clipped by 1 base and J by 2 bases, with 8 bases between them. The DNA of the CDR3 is TGCGCCAGCAGCCAAGGTCCGGATCAAGAGACCCAGTACTTC. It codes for CASSQGPDQETQYF.

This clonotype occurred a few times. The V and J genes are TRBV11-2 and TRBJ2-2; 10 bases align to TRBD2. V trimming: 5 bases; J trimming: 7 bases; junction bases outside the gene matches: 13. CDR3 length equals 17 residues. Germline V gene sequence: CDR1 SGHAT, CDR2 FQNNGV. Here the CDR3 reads CASSPTLAGASVGELFF. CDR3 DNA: TGTGCCAGCAGCCCAACTCTAGCGGGAGCTTCTGTCGGGGAGCTGTTTTTT.

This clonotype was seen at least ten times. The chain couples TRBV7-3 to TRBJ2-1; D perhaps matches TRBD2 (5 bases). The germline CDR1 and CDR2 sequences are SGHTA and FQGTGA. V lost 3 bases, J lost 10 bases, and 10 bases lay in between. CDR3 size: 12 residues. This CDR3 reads CASSFTPGEQFF. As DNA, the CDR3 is TGTGCCAGCAGCTTCACACCGGGGGAGCAGTTCTTC. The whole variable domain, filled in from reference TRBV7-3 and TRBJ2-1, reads GAGVSQTPSNKVTEKGKYVELRCDPISGHTALYWYRQSLGQGPEFLIYFQGTGAADDSGLPNDRFFAVRPEGSVSTLKIQRTERGDSAVYLCASSFTPGEQFFGPGTRLTVL.

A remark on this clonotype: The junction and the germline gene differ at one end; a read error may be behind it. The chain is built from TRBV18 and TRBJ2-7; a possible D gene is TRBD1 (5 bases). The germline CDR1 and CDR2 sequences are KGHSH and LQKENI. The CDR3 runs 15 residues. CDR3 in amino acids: CANSPEQDGYYEQYF. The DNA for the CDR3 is TGTGCCAACTCACCAGAACAGGATGGATACTACGAGCAGTACTTC.

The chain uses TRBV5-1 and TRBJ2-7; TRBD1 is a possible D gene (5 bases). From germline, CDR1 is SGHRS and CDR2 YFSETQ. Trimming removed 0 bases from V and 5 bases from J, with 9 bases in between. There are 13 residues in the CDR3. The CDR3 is CASSLGRADEQYF. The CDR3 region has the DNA TGCGCCAGCAGCTTGGGCAGGGCTGACGAGCAGTACTTC.

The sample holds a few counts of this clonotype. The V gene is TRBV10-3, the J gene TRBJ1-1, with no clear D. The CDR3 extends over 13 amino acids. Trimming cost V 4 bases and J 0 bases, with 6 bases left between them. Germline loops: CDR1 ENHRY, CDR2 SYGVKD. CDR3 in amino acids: CAISGRVNTEAFF. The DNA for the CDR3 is TGTGCCATCAGTGGTAGGGTGAACACTGAAGCTTTCTTT.

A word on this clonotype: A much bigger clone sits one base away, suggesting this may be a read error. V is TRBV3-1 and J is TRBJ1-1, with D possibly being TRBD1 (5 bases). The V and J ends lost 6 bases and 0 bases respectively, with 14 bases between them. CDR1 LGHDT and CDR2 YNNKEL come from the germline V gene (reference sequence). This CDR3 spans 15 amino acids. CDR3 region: CASRQVMSVNTEAFF. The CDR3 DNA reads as TGTGCCAGCAGACAGGTTATGTCCGTGAACACTGAAGCTTTCTTT.

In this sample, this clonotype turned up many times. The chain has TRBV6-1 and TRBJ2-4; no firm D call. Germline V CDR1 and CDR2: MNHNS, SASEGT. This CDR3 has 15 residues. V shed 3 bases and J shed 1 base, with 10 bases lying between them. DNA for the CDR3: TGTGCCAGCAGTGAGGAGTGGAACGCCAAAAACATTCAGTACTTC. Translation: CASSEEWNAKNIQYF.

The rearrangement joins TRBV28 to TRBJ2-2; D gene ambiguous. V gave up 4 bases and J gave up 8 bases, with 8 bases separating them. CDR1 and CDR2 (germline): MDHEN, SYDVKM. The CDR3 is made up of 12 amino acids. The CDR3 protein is CASSYPIGELFF. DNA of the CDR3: TGTGCCAGCAGTTACCCGATAGGGGAGCTGTTTTTT.

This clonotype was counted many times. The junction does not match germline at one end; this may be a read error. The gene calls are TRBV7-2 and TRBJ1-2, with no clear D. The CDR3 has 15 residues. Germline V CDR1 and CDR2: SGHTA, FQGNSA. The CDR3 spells CASNLDGPVYGGYTF. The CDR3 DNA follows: TGTGCCAGCAACTTAGATGGACCGGTCTACGGTGGCTACACCTTC.